This T cell receptor beta chain was captured in a study of cytomegalovirus exposure and HLA in healthy donors. As for this clone: Its antigen remains unidentified.

Study-level results: Most sequenced TCRs were rare (though some public TCRs occurred in many donors). TCR beta V segments were, for the most part, productive about 87% or about 30% of the time in an earlier analysis. The analysis excluded some indistinguishable V segments, including TRBV6-2 and TRBV6-3.

Primers: 60 Vbeta forward and 13 Jbeta reverse. TCRdb's copy holds only in-frame clones and misses some; the assay was immunoSEQ multiplex PCR. The sample carries roughly 130,000 clones, around 82% recorded once. CDR3 length: 13 amino acids. V lost 0 bases and J lost 5, with 7 bases in between. In germline, CDR1 is LGHNA, CDR2 YSLEER. The chain uses TRBV4-3 and TRBJ2-5; D unclear. This receptor was identified in a male donor in good health and CMV-seropositive. Sample: PBMCs. Here the CDR3 reads CASSQDLRETQYF. The CDR3 DNA reads as TGCGCCAGCAGCCAAGATCTGCGGGAGACCCAGTACTTC.